The 21 T cell receptor beta chains below come from one sample, sequenced in a study of blood T cell repertoires in COVID-19. The method was immunoSEQ multiplex PCR; TCRdb's version includes in-frame clones alone and lacks a portion of them. The sample lists just under 45,000 clones, roughly 90% seen once, with more than 20% in the top ten. Sequenced: peripheral blood. These receptors all stem from a woman of 80 years or more in a cohort sampled during active or convalescent COVID-19.

The V and J genes are TRBV5-5 and TRBJ2-4, with D tentatively TRBD2 (5 bases). This CDR3 is 14 amino acids long. The V end lost 3 bases, the J end lost 8 bases, and 15 bases lay between the germline ends. Looked up from germline, CDR1 is SGHKS and CDR2 is YYEKEE (reference sequence). For the CDR3, the DNA is TGTGCCAGCAGCTCCGGATACGGGGTGGACATTCAGTACTTC. Translating gives CASSSGYGVDIQYF.

In its sample, this clone is medium-sized (0.01 to 0.1%). The rearrangement links TRBV7-9 to TRBJ2-5; maybe TRBD2 (6 bases). The CDR3 extends over 15 amino acids. Germline-derived CDR1 and CDR2 are SEHNR and FQNEAQ (reference sequence). Trimming removed 2 bases from V and 3 bases from J, with 13 bases in between. The CDR3 sequence: CASSLSVGGEETQYF. The CDR3 region has the DNA TGTGCCAGCAGCTTAAGCGTCGGCGGGGAAGAGACCCAGTACTTC.

The genes are TRBV30 and TRBJ1-2, with 7 nucleotides matching TRBD1. V gave up 5 bases and J gave up 2 bases; unmatched junction bases: 8. This CDR3 comprises 14 residues. CDR1 is GTSNPN and CDR2 is SVGIG in the germline V gene (reference sequence). CDR3 protein: CAWSRDSYNYGYTF. For the CDR3, the DNA is TGTGCCTGGTCCCGGGACAGTTACAACTATGGCTACACCTTC.

The table lists this clone with a count of one. V and J are TRBV9 and TRBJ2-1; D gene uncertain. This CDR3 spans 15 amino acids. V shed 4 bases and J shed 3 bases, with 14 bases lying between them. CDR1 and CDR2 (germline): SGDLS, YYNGEE. CDR3 region: CASSPQVEIYNEQFF. DNA of the CDR3: TGTGCCAGCAGCCCCCAGGTCGAGATCTACAATGAGCAGTTCTTC.

This clone was detected only a few times. The chain uses TRBV6-5 and TRBJ1-1; D unresolved. CDR3 length: 13 amino acids. V lost 7 bases and J 1 base, leaving 10 bases between the germline ends. Germline V gene sequence: CDR1 MNHEY, CDR2 SVGAGI. The CDR3 protein is CASTVTRNTEAFF. For the CDR3, the DNA is TGTGCCAGCACTGTCACTAGGAACACTGAAGCTTTCTTT.

This chain joins TRBV5-5 and TRBJ1-4, with D maybe TRBD1 (5 bases). The CDR3 loop spans 17 amino acids. CDR1 is SGHKS and CDR2 is YYEKEE in the germline V gene (reference sequence). Trimming left V 0 bases short and J 8 bases short, with 20 bases between. The CDR3 DNA reads as TGTGCCAGCAGCTTGGAGGAGTGGGGCGCTTTGAGGGAAAAACTGTTTTTT. Amino acids: CASSLEEWGALREKLFF.

The V and J genes are TRBV30 and TRBJ2-7; 7 nucleotides agree with TRBD2. Germline CDR1 GTSNPN, CDR2 SVGIG (reference sequence). The junction had 5 bases not matched to a gene; V was cut back by 5 bases and J by 1 base. This CDR3 has 13 amino acids. CDR3 bases: TGTGCCTGGGAACCGGGGGGTTCCTACGAGCAGTACTTC. This sequence encodes CAWEPGGSYEQYF.

The V call is TRBV7-2, the J call TRBJ2-5, with 10 bases matching TRBD2. CDR3 length: 15 residues. Germline CDR1 SGHTA, CDR2 FQGNSA. J lost 4 bases, V lost 1 base, and 3 bases had no gene match. The CDR3 region is CASSLVSGGRETQYF. In DNA, the CDR3 is TGTGCCAGCAGCTTAGTTAGCGGGGGGCGAGAGACCCAGTACTTC.

CDR3 sequence (DNA): TGTGCCAGCAGCACGGGACTTAGCACAGATACGCAGTATTTT. Protein: CASSTGLSTDTQYF. This sequence joins TRBV5-4 and TRBJ2-3; the D gene is possibly TRBD2 (6 bases). Trimming took off 4 bases at V and 0 bases at J, with 9 bases between the two ends. The CDR3 length is 14 residues. The germline gives CDR1 SGHNT, CDR2 YYREEE (reference sequence).

V gene TRBV11-3 combines with J gene TRBJ2-7; TRBD2 matches at 8 bases. CDR1 is SGHNT and CDR2 is YENEEA in the germline V gene. V shed 5 bases, J shed 0 bases, and the junction held 9 bases outside the gene matches. This CDR3 comprises 16 residues. The CDR3 loop is CASSPRAGGSSYEQYF. As DNA, the CDR3 is TGTGCCAGCAGCCCGCGGGCGGGAGGTAGCTCCTACGAGCAGTACTTC.

V is TRBV7-9 and J is TRBJ2-5, with 11 nucleotides matching TRBD2. This CDR3 spans 14 amino acids. Germline CDR1 reads SEHNR; CDR2 reads FQNEAQ (reference sequence). V trimming: 5 bases; J trimming: 3 bases; junction bases outside the gene matches: 2. CDR3 DNA: TGTGCCAGCAGCCTACTAGCGGGGGAAGAGACCCAGTACTTC. It translates to CASSLLAGEETQYF.

The genes are TRBV11-3 and TRBJ1-2, with 7 bases identical to TRBD1. Germline CDR1 is SGHNT and CDR2 is YENEEA. V shed 6 bases and J 5 bases; nucleotides not matched to a gene: 6. The length of the CDR3 is 13 residues. The CDR3 nucleotides read TGTGCCAGCAGGACCGACAGGGAGTATGGCTACACCTTC. Amino acids: CASRTDREYGYTF.

The J gene is TRBJ2-7, the V gene TRBV4-3, with 8 bases aligning to TRBD1. This CDR3 has 15 residues. Germline trimming cut 3 bases from V and 2 bases from J; bases unmatched to any gene: 6. CDR1 is LGHNA, CDR2 YSLEER, per germline. The CDR3 region is CASSQAGTGAYEQYF. The CDR3 DNA follows: TGCGCCAGCAGCCAGGCCGGGACAGGAGCCTACGAGCAGTACTTC.

This chain links TRBV7-9 with TRBJ2-7; no reliable D call. The CDR3 sequence is 14 residues long. Trimming took 0 bases from V and 2 from J, leaving 8 bases between them. Germline V lookup: CDR1 SEHNR, CDR2 FQNEAQ (reference sequence). The CDR3 DNA follows: TGTGCCAGCAGCTTAGCTGGGCCAGCCTACGAGCAGTACTTC. This gives the protein CASSLAGPAYEQYF. The full variable domain, its missing parts supplied by reference TRBV7-9 and TRBJ2-7, is DTGVSQNPRHKITKRGQNVTFRCDPISEHNRLYWYRQTLGQGPEFLTYFQNEAQLEKSRLLSDRFSAERPKGSFSTLEIQRTEQGDSAMYLCASSLAGPAYEQYFGPGTRLTVT.

This clone was found a few times. V and J are TRBV2 and TRBJ1-4; 9 bases match TRBD1. Germline V lookup: CDR1 SNHLY, CDR2 FYNNEI. V dropped 8 bases and J dropped 0; count of bases not matched to a gene: 4. The CDR3 spans 15 residues. The DNA of the CDR3 is TGTGCCAGCGGGACAGGGACTGCAACTAATGAAAAACTGTTTTTT. This encodes CASGTGTATNEKLFF. The full variable domain, with the rest looked up from reference TRBV2 and TRBJ1-4, is EPEVTQTPSHQVTQMGQEVILRCVPISNHLYFYWYRQILGQKVEFLVSFYNNEISEKSEIFDDQFSVERPDGSNFTLKIRSTKLEDSAMYFCASGTGTATNEKLFFGSGTQLSVL.

V gene TRBV7-2 combines with J gene TRBJ1-1; maybe TRBD1 (5 bases). This CDR3 has 16 amino acids. V gave up 5 bases and J gave up 0 bases, with 16 bases separating them. The germline V gene has CDR1 SGHTA and CDR2 FQGNSA. The chain's CDR3 is CASSPRLGGMNTEAFF. The CDR3 DNA is TGTGCCAGCAGCCCACGTCTTGGGGGGATGAACACTGAAGCTTTCTTT.

This clone was detected only once. The chain couples TRBV11-3 to TRBJ2-7; 9 bases line up with TRBD1. After removal of 3 bases from V and 4 bases from J, the junction contained 4 bases not matched to a gene. The CDR3 is 14 amino acids. The germline gives CDR1 SGHNT, CDR2 YENEEA. In nucleotides, the CDR3 is TGTGCCAGCAGCTTGTTACAGGGGGCTTACGAGCAGTACTTC. Protein sequence: CASSLLQGAYEQYF.

The chain links TRBV24-1 to TRBJ2-7; D not certain. The V gene's germline CDR1 is KGHDR and CDR2 SFDVKD. The CDR3 has 14 amino acids. Trimming cost V 9 bases and J 0 bases, with 14 bases left between them. The CDR3 sequence: CATQSPGNSYEQYF. The CDR3 DNA reads as TGTGCCACCCAGAGTCCGGGTAACTCCTACGAGCAGTACTTC.

This chain connects TRBV2 to TRBJ1-3; D is unclear. V was clipped by 7 bases and J by 0 bases, with 10 bases between them. The length of the CDR3 is 14 residues. The germline V gene has CDR1 SNHLY and CDR2 FYNNEI. CDR3 in DNA: TGTGCCAGCATGACGGACTTCTCTGGAAACACCATATATTTT. Amino acid sequence: CASMTDFSGNTIYF.

The rearrangement uses TRBV6-2 or TRBV6-3 and TRBJ1-1; TRBD1 agrees at 7 bases. The junction had 4 bases not matched to a gene; V was cut back by 2 bases and J by 1 base. The CDR3 extends over 15 amino acids. Germline CDR1 is MNHEY and CDR2 is SVGEGT. CDR3 protein: CASSYHGTANTEAFF. In DNA form, the CDR3 reads TGTGCCAGCAGTTACCACGGGACAGCGAACACTGAAGCTTTCTTT.

This clone was found once. The rearrangement uses TRBV5-4 and TRBJ1-1; no definite D call. The CDR3 consists of 14 residues. V lost 4 bases to trimming and J lost 4 bases, with 14 bases between them. CDR1 and CDR2 from the germline V gene are SGHNT and YYREEE (reference sequence). The CDR3 DNA reads TGTGCCAGCAGCCCTCGCCGGGAACCCACTGAAGCTTTCTTT. This gives the protein CASSPRREPTEAFF.